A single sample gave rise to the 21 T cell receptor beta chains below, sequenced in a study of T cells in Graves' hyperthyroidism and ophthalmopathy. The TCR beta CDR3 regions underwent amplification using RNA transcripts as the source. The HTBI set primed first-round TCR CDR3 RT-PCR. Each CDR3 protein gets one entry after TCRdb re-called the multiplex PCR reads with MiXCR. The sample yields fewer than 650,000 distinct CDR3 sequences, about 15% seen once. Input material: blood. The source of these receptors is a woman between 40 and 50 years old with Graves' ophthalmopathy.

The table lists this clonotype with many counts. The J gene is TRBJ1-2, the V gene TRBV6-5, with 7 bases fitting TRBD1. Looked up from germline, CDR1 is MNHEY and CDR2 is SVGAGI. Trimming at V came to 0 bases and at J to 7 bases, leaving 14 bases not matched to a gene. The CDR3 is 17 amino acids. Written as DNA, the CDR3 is TGTGCCAGCAGTTACTCGAGTCTCCCGGGCCCAGGGGGTGGCTACACCTTC. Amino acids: CASSYSSLPGPGGGYTF.

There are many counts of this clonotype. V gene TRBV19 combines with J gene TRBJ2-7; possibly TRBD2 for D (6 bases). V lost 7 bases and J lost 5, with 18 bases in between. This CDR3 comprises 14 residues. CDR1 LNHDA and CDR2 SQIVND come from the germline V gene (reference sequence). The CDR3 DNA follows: TGTGCCAGTACTCCCGGCATGCCGGGGGACGAGCAGTACTTC. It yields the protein CASTPGMPGDEQYF.

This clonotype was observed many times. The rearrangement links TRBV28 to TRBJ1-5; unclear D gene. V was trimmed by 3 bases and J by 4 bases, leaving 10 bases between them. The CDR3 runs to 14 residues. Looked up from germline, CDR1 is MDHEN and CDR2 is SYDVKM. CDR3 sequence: CASSFSLVNQPQHF. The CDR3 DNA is TGTGCCAGCAGTTTCAGCCTGGTTAATCAGCCCCAGCATTTT.

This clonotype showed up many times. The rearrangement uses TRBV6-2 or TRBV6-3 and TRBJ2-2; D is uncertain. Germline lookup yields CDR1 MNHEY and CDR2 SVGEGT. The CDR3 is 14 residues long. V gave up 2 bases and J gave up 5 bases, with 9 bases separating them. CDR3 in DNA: TGTGCCAGCAGTTACGAGAGGCGGACCGGGGAGCTGTTTTTT. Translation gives CASSYERRTGELFF.

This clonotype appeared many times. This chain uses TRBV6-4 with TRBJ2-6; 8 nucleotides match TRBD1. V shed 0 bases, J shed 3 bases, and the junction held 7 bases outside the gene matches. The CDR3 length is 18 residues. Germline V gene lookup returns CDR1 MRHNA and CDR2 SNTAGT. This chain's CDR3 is CASSDSGQGMGGANVLTF. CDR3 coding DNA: TGTGCCAGCAGTGACTCAGGACAGGGAATGGGTGGGGCCAACGTCCTGACTTTC.

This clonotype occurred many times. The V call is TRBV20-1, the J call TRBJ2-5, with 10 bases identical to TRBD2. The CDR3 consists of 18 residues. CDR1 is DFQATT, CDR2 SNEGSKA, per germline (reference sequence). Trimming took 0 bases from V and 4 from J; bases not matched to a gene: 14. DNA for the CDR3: TGCAGTGCTAGAGATTATTATACGGCTAGCGGGAGTCGAGAGACCCAGTACTTC. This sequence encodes CSARDYYTASGSRETQYF.

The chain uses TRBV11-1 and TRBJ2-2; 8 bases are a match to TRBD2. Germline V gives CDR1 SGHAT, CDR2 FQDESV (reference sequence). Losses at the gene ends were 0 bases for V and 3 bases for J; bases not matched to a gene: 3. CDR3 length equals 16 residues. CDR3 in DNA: TGTGCCAGCAGCTTAGCTGTAGCGGGGTACACCGGGGAGCTGTTTTTT. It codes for CASSLAVAGYTGELFF.

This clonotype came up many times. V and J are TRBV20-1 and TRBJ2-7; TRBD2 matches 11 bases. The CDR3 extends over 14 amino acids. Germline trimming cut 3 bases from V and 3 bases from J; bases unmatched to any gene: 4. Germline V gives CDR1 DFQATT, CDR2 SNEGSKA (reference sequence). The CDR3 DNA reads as TGCAGTGCTAGTTCGACTAGCGGGAACTACGAGCAGTACTTC. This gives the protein CSASSTSGNYEQYF.

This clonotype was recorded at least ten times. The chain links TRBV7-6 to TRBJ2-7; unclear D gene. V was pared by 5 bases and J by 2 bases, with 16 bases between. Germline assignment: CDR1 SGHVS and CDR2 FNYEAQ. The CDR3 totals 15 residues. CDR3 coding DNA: TGTGCCAGCAGCGTCCATGCGGAGACGACCTACGAGCAGTACTTC. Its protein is CASSVHAETTYEQYF.

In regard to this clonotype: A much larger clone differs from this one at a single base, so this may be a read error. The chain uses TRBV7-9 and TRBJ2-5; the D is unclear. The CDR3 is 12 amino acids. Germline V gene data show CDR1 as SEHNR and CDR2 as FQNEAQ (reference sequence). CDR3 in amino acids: CASSWVGETQCF. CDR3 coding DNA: TGTGCCAGCAGCTGGGTAGGAGAGACCCAGTGCTTC.

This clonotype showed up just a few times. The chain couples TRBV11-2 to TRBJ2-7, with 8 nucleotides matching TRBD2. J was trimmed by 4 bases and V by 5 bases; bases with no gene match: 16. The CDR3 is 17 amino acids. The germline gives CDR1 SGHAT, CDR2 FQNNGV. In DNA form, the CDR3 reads TGTGCCAGCAGCCTACGGCGGCGGGGGGTTCAAAGTTACGAGCAGTACTTC. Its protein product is CASSLRRRGVQSYEQYF.

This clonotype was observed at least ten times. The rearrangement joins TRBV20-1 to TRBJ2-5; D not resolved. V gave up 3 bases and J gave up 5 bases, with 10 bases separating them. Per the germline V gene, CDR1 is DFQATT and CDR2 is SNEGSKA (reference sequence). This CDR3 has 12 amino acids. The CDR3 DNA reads TGCAGTGCTAGTTTGTGGGTTGAGACCCAGTACTTC. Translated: CSASLWVETQYF.

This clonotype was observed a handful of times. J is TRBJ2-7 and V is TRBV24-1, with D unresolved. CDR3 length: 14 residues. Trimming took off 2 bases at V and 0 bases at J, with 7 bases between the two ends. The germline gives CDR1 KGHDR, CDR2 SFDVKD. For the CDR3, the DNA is TGTGCCACCAGTGATTCGCAAATCTCCTACGAGCAGTACTTC. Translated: CATSDSQISYEQYF.

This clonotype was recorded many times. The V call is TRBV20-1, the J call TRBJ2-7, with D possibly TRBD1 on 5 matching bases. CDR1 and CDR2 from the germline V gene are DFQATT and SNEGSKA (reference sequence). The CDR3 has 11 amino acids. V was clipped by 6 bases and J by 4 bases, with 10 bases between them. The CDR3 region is CSAGAGYEQYF. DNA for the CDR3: TGCAGTGCAGGGGCCGGATACGAGCAGTACTTC.

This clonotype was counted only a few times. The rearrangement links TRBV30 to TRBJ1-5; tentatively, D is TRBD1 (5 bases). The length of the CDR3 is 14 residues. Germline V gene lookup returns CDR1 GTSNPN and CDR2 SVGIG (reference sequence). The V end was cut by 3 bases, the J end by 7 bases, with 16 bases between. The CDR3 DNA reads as TGTGCCTGGAGCCCTGGAAGGGGCAGGCAGCCCCAGCATTTT. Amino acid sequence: CAWSPGRGRQPQHF.

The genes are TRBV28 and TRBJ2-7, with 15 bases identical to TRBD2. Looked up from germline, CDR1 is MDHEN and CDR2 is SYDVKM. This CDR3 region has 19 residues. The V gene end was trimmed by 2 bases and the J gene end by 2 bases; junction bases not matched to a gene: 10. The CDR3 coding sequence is TGTGCCAGCAGTTTAGCAGGACGGAGGACTAGCGGGAGGGCCTACGAGCAGTACTTC. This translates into CASSLAGRRTSGRAYEQYF. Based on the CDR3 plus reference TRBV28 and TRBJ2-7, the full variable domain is DVKVTQSSRYLVKRTGEKVFLECVQDMDHENMFWYRQDPGLGLRLIYFSYDVKMKEKGDIPEGYSVSREKKERFSLILESASTNQTSMYLCASSLAGRRTSGRAYEQYFGPGTRLTVT.

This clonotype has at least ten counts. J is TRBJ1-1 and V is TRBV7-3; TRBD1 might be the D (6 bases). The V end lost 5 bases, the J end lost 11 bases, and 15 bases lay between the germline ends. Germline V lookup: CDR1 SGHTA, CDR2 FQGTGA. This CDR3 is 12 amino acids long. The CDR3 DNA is TGTGCCAGCAGCCCTAGTGGGGGGCCCGCTTTCTTT. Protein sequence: CASSPSGGPAFF.

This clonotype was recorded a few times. This chain's CDR3 is CASSRSPNTEAFF. DNA of the CDR3: TGTGCCAGTAGTAGGAGCCCGAACACTGAAGCTTTCTTT. The rearrangement joins TRBV19 to TRBJ1-1, with D hard to call. The germline V gene encodes CDR1 LNHDA and CDR2 SQIVND (reference sequence). The V gene lost 4 bases and the J gene lost 1 base, with 7 bases spanning the gap. The CDR3 runs 13 residues.

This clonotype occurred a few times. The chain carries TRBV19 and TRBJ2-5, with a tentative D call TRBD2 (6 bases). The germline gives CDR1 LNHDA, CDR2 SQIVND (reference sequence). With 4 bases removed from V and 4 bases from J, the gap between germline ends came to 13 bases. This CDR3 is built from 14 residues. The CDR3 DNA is TGTGCCAGTAGTACGGGACTGCGACTAGAGACCCAGTACTTC. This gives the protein CASSTGLRLETQYF.

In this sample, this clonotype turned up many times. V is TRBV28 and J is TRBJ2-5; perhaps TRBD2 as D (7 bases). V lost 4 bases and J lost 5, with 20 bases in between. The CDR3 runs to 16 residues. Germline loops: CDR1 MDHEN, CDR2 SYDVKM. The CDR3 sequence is CASSWPLGRGVETQYF. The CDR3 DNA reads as TGTGCCAGCAGTTGGCCTCTAGGGAGGGGGGTCGAGACCCAGTACTTC.

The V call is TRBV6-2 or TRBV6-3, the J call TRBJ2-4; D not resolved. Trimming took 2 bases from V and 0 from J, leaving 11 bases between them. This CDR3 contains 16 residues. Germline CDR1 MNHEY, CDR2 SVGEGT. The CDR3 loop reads CASSYDTKLAKNIQYF. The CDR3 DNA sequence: TGTGCCAGCAGTTACGACACAAAACTAGCCAAAAACATTCAGTACTTC.